Following are 23 T cell receptor beta chains from one sample sequenced in a study of cytomegalovirus exposure and HLA in healthy donors. The PCR made use of 60 Vbeta and 13 Jbeta primers. The repertoire was sequenced with immunoSEQ multiplex PCR; TCRdb's copy has only in-frame clones and lacks some. The table records 110,000 to 150,000 clones, 60% to 80% of them present only once. Sequenced input: PBMCs. These receptors originate from a male donor in good health and CMV-seronegative.

The J gene is TRBJ2-3, the V gene TRBV27; no firm D call. CDR1 MNHEY and CDR2 SMNVEV come from the germline V gene (reference sequence). Trimming cost V 4 bases and J 6 bases, with 8 bases left between them. This CDR3 is 12 amino acids long. Here the CDR3 DNA reads TGTGCCAGCAGTTCCGTCGGGGATACGCAGTATTTT. It specifies CASSSVGDTQYF.

The chain is built from TRBV7-2 and TRBJ1-3; D is perhaps TRBD1 (6 bases). In germline, CDR1 is SGHTA, CDR2 FQGNSA. The V end was cut by 11 bases, the J end by 2 bases, with 16 bases between. This CDR3 region has 14 residues. CDR3 DNA: TGTGCCGGCCGTGGCGGGGGCCCTGGAAACACCATATATTTT. It translates to CAGRGGGPGNTIYF.

This clone was detected only once. V gene TRBV5-1 combines with J gene TRBJ1-1; 10 bases match TRBD1. The CDR3 has 16 amino acids. Germline assignment: CDR1 SGHRS and CDR2 YFSETQ. After removal of 2 bases from V and 3 bases from J, the junction contained 7 bases not matched to a gene. This CDR3 is CASSFRQGAVDTEAFF. CDR3 in DNA: TGCGCCAGCAGCTTCCGACAGGGGGCTGTGGACACTGAAGCTTTCTTT.

As DNA, the CDR3 is TGTGCCAGCAGTTATGCGCCGGACAGGGATTTTTACGAGCAGTACTTC. As protein: CASSYAPDRDFYEQYF. The J gene is TRBJ2-7, the V gene TRBV6-5, with 8 positions matching TRBD1. The V and J ends lost 3 bases and 4 bases, in that order; junction bases with no gene match: 11. The CDR3 spans 16 residues. Germline V lookup: CDR1 MNHEY, CDR2 SVGAGI.

This clone has just a few counts. The DNA of the CDR3 is TGTGCCAGCAGCCCAGGCCCGCGGACAGGGCTGGCCGGGGAGCTGTTTTTT. The encoded protein is CASSPGPRTGLAGELFF. V gene TRBV7-9 combines with J gene TRBJ2-2; TRBD1 matches 8 bases. V trimming: 5 bases; J trimming: 6 bases; junction bases outside the gene matches: 14. The CDR3 length is 17 residues. Looked up from germline, CDR1 is SEHNR and CDR2 is FQNEAQ (reference sequence).

This chain links TRBV4-3 with TRBJ1-2, with TRBD1 matching over 8 bases. The CDR3 spans 15 residues. Germline trimming cut 8 bases from V and 0 bases from J; bases unmatched to any gene: 8. The V gene's germline CDR1 is LGHNA and CDR2 YSLEER. The CDR3 loop is CASRQGPLANYGYTF. As DNA, the CDR3 is TGCGCCAGCCGACAGGGGCCCCTAGCTAACTATGGCTACACCTTC.

The rearrangement uses TRBV6-1 and TRBJ1-1; weak D call: TRBD1 (6 bases). The CDR3 is 12 amino acids. V was trimmed by 7 bases and J by 7 bases, leaving 13 bases between them. CDR1 is MNHNS and CDR2 is SASEGT in the germline V gene. The CDR3 spells CASKGWDNEAFF. CDR3 nucleotides: TGTGCCAGCAAGGGATGGGACAATGAAGCTTTCTTT.

The J gene is TRBJ2-1, the V gene TRBV9, with 9 bases aligning to TRBD2. Germline V gene lookup returns CDR1 SGDLS and CDR2 YYNGEE. The CDR3 loop spans 16 amino acids. The junction had 1 base not matched to a gene; V was cut back by 0 bases and J by 0 bases. Written as DNA, the CDR3 is TGTGCCAGCAGCGTAGAACTAGCGGGCTCCTACAATGAGCAGTTCTTC. Translating gives CASSVELAGSYNEQFF.

V and J are TRBV5-1 and TRBJ2-7; the D gene is possibly TRBD2 (5 bases). Per germline, CDR1 SGHRS and CDR2 YFSETQ. This CDR3 has 16 amino acids. Trimming took off 4 bases at V and 0 bases at J, with 17 bases between the two ends. The CDR3 protein is CASSRGPLSTSYEQYF. For the CDR3, the DNA is TGCGCCAGCAGCCGAGGGCCCCTCTCGACCTCCTACGAGCAGTACTTC.

The chain is built from TRBV5-1 and TRBJ2-7; 7 bases match TRBD1. The CDR3 spans 14 residues. From germline, CDR1 is SGHRS and CDR2 YFSETQ. V was pared by 4 bases and J by 2 bases, with 6 bases of the junction left unmatched. This chain's CDR3 is CASSTRGQTYEQYF. The DNA for the CDR3 is TGCGCCAGCAGCACAAGGGGGCAAACCTACGAGCAGTACTTC.

The chain employs TRBV19 and TRBJ1-2; 7 bases match TRBD1. The germline V gene has CDR1 LNHDA and CDR2 SQIVND (reference sequence). There are 15 residues in the CDR3. V trimming: 4 bases; J trimming: 1 base; junction bases outside the gene matches: 6. CDR3 region: CASSTPDRVNYGYTF. The CDR3, as DNA: TGTGCCAGTAGTACCCCCGACAGGGTTAACTATGGCTACACCTTC.

This clone was found once. The rearrangement uses TRBV7-6 and TRBJ2-7, with 8 bases identical to TRBD2. The trim removed 1 base at V and 5 bases at J, leaving 13 bases unmatched. The CDR3 length is 17 residues. The germline V gene has CDR1 SGHVS and CDR2 FNYEAQ. CDR3 sequence (DNA): TGTGCCAGCAGCTTAGTAACCCCGGGAGGGGCACGGGACGAGCAGTACTTC. Amino acid sequence: CASSLVTPGGARDEQYF.

The gene calls are TRBV28 and TRBJ2-7, with 9 bases that match TRBD2. Germline values: CDR1 MDHEN, CDR2 SYDVKM. The CDR3 loop spans 14 amino acids. Germline trimming cut 4 bases from V and 4 bases from J; bases unmatched to any gene: 5. CDR3 protein: CASSYLAGKYEQYF. The CDR3 DNA reads TGTGCCAGCAGTTATCTAGCGGGAAAATACGAGCAGTACTTC.

This clone occurred a few times. The gene calls are TRBV29-1 and TRBJ1-2; D call uncertain. V lost 5 bases and J lost 4, with 11 bases in between. Germline-derived CDR1 and CDR2 are SQVTM and ANQGSEA. The CDR3 extends over 12 amino acids. The CDR3 spells CSVHEVPYGYTF. DNA of the CDR3: TGCAGCGTTCACGAGGTCCCCTATGGCTACACCTTC.

V usage is TRBV6-1 and J usage is TRBJ1-5; D is possibly TRBD1 (6 bases). Germline-derived CDR1 and CDR2 are MNHNS and SASEGT. The CDR3 extends over 15 amino acids. The V gene lost 5 bases and the J gene lost 1 base, with 12 bases spanning the gap. In DNA, the CDR3 is TGTGCCAGCAGTTCACAGGGAATGAGCAATCAGCCCCAGCATTTT. Translation: CASSSQGMSNQPQHF.

The chain uses TRBV5-6 and TRBJ2-2; TRBD1 matches 7 bases. CDR3 length: 18 residues. Trimming removed 0 bases from V and 0 bases from J; junction bases left unmatched: 8. Germline V gene sequence: CDR1 SGHDT, CDR2 YYEEEE. The CDR3 sequence: CASSLAFTGATNTGELFF. The CDR3 region has the DNA TGTGCCAGCAGCTTGGCATTTACAGGGGCGACGAACACCGGGGAGCTGTTTTTT.

The chain combines TRBV11-3 with TRBJ2-2; 9 nucleotides align to TRBD1. Germline CDR1 and CDR2: SGHNT and YENEEA. With 3 bases clipped from V and 4 bases from J, the junction kept 9 bases outside the gene matches. The CDR3 runs to 17 residues. The CDR3: CASSFEGSTGGTGELFF. The CDR3 DNA is TGTGCCAGCAGCTTCGAAGGTTCGACAGGGGGCACCGGGGAGCTGTTTTTT.

This chain uses TRBV5-1 with TRBJ1-2; TRBD1 matches 9 bases. Per germline, CDR1 SGHRS and CDR2 YFSETQ. This CDR3 region has 14 residues. The V and J ends lost 4 bases and 6 bases, in that order; junction bases with no gene match: 7. The CDR3 sequence is CASSSSQGANGYTF. CDR3 coding DNA: TGCGCCAGCAGCAGTTCACAGGGGGCGAATGGCTACACCTTC.

As to this clone: One end of the junction varies from germline; a read error may be responsible. This chain uses TRBV9 with TRBJ2-6; weak D call: TRBD1 (5 bases). Germline loops: CDR1 SGDLS, CDR2 YYNGEE. The CDR3 runs 16 residues. CDR3 coding DNA: TGTGCCAGCAGCCCCCGACGGTCCTCTGGGGCCAACGGCCTGACTTTC. Translating gives CASSPRRSSGANGLTF.

CDR3 nucleotide sequence: TGTGCCAGCAGCTTAGGCCGGACAGGGGCGGTCGCGAACACCATATATTTT. This codes for CASSLGRTGAVANTIYF. The chain uses TRBV11-2 and TRBJ1-3, with 9 nucleotides matching TRBD1. CDR1 SGHAT and CDR2 FQNNGV come from the germline V gene. This CDR3 has 17 residues. Trimming cost V 1 base and J 7 bases; bases outside gene matches: 11.

This clone appeared a single time. The chain combines TRBV7-8 with TRBJ1-2, with 7 bases identical to TRBD1. The V gene end was trimmed by 5 bases and the J gene end by 5 bases; junction bases not matched to a gene: 8. The germline CDR1 and CDR2 sequences are SGHVS and FQNEAQ. CDR3 length: 14 residues. The CDR3 DNA reads TGTGCCAGCAGCCGCCGCAGGGGGGATTATGGCTACACCTTC. Protein product: CASSRRRGDYGYTF.

This clone was seen more than once but under ten times. J is TRBJ1-3 and V is TRBV7-9, with 10 nucleotides matching TRBD1. V dropped 6 bases and J dropped 9; count of bases not matched to a gene: 5. The CDR3 is 13 residues long. CDR1 SEHNR and CDR2 FQNEAQ come from the germline V gene (reference sequence). DNA for the CDR3: TGTGCCAGCAGGACAGGGGGCCGGAGCACCATATATTTT. This codes for CASRTGGRSTIYF.

As to this clone: Because the CDR3 is missing its conserved closing phenylalanine or tryptophan, this is likely a read error. The DNA is omitted, as the CDR3 cannot be located on it reliably, and the CDR3 follows TCRdb's listing. The V gene is TRBV2, the J gene TRBJ2-7; TRBD1, the D gene given by the table, was not confirmed from the DNA. Germline loops: CDR1 SNHLY, CDR2 FYNNEI. With termini counted, the CDR3 has 12 amino acids. The CDR3 spells CASSGTGFWSYL.